Each of the 22 T cell receptor beta chains below was sequenced from the same sample in a study of blood T cell repertoires in COVID-19. The assay was immunoSEQ multiplex PCR, and TCRdb's table has in-frame clones only and misses some. Of more than 150,000 clones listed, over 75% are singletons. Sequencing input: peripheral blood. The origin of the receptors is a man in his forties with active or convalescent COVID-19.

The chain joins TRBV27 to TRBJ1-1, with D maybe TRBD1 (5 bases). In germline, CDR1 is MNHEY, CDR2 SMNVEV (reference sequence). Trimming removed 2 bases from V and 3 bases from J, with 13 bases in between. This CDR3 contains 15 residues. CDR3 DNA sequence: TGTGCCAGCAGTTTAAGTCCGGCGGGGGACACTGAAGCTTTCTTT. Encoded protein: CASSLSPAGDTEAFF.

This clone was seen just once. The chain uses TRBV5-1 and TRBJ1-1; TRBD1 might be the D (5 bases). Per germline, CDR1 SGHRS and CDR2 YFSETQ. The CDR3 totals 13 residues. V lost 4 bases, J lost 3 bases, and 10 bases lay in between. The CDR3 region has the DNA TGCGCCAGCAGCCTGCAGGGTGACACTGAAGCTTTCTTT. It encodes CASSLQGDTEAFF. Full variable domain (rest looked up from reference TRBV5-1 and TRBJ1-1): KAGVTQTPRYLIKTRGQQVTLSCSPISGHRSVSWYQQTPGQGLQFLFEYFSETQRNKGNFPGRFSGRQFSNSRSEMNVSTLELGDSALYLCASSLQGDTEAFFGQGTRLTVV.

The CDR3 protein is CASSSLEYSSTDTQYF. In nucleotides, the CDR3 is TGTGCCAGCAGTTCCCTTGAATACAGTAGCACAGATACGCAGTATTTT. J is TRBJ2-3 and V is TRBV28; D gene unclear. The ends were cut back, 4 bases at V and 0 bases at J, with 14 bases in the middle. This CDR3 is 16 amino acids long. Germline values: CDR1 MDHEN, CDR2 SYDVKM.

The chain is built from TRBV4-1 and TRBJ2-2; 8 bases fit TRBD2. Trimming cost V 4 bases and J 2 bases; bases outside gene matches: 3. Germline assignment: CDR1 MGHRA and CDR2 YSYEKL. The CDR3 loop spans 15 amino acids. As DNA, the CDR3 is TGCGCCAGCAGCCCGGGACTAGGAAACACCGGGGAGCTGTTTTTT. Its protein is CASSPGLGNTGELFF.

V is TRBV15 and J is TRBJ1-5; 9 positions agree with TRBD1. The CDR3 is 17 residues long. V lost 5 bases, J lost 5 bases, and 13 bases stayed unmatched. Germline V CDR1 and CDR2: LNHNV, YYDKDF (reference sequence). CDR3 nucleotide sequence: TGTGCCACCAGCGAGTTCCCTCCGGGACAGGGTGATCAGCCCCAGCATTTT. This sequence encodes CATSEFPPGQGDQPQHF. Variable domain in full (rest from reference TRBV15 and TRBJ1-5): DAMVIQNPRYQVTQFGKPVTLSCSQTLNHNVMYWYQQKSSQAPKLLFHYYDKDFNNEADTPDNFQSRRPNTSFCFLDIRSPGLGDTAMYLCATSEFPPGQGDQPQHFGDGTRLSIL.

The chain joins TRBV7-2 to TRBJ1-2; 8 bases align to TRBD1. CDR3 length: 14 amino acids. Germline loops: CDR1 SGHTA, CDR2 FQGNSA. V dropped 4 bases and J dropped 4; count of bases not matched to a gene: 5. The CDR3 bases are TGTGCCAGCAGCTCAACCGGACAGGGCTATGGCTACACCTTC. It yields the protein CASSSTGQGYGYTF.

V gene TRBV5-6 combines with J gene TRBJ2-1; 12 bases are shared with TRBD1. Germline V CDR1 and CDR2: SGHDT, YYEEEE. The V segment lost 0 bases and the J segment 10 bases; nucleotides outside the gene matches: 11. The length of the CDR3 is 17 residues. The CDR3 nucleotides are TGTGCCAGCAGCTTGGCCCTCGCGGGACAGGGGGCAGGGGAGCAGTTCTTC. This gives the protein CASSLALAGQGAGEQFF.

The CDR3 coding sequence is TGTGCCTGGAGCCGTCTAGCGGGGGGGGGCACAGATACGCAGTATTTT. Protein: CAWSRLAGGGTDTQYF. The chain uses TRBV30 and TRBJ2-3; 12 bases line up with TRBD2. Per germline, CDR1 GTSNPN and CDR2 SVGIG (reference sequence). The V segment lost 3 bases and the J segment 1 base; nucleotides outside the gene matches: 5. The CDR3 extends over 16 amino acids.

This chain uses TRBV5-4 with TRBJ2-3; 9 bases agree with TRBD1. The germline V gene has CDR1 SGHNT and CDR2 YYREEE (reference sequence). The CDR3 is 14 amino acids. V lost 6 bases and J lost 4; bases outside the gene matches: 6. The CDR3 loop reads CASTQDRGSDTQYF. CDR3 in DNA: TGTGCCAGCACCCAGGACAGGGGTTCAGATACGCAGTATTTT.

The V gene is TRBV5-1, the J gene TRBJ2-7; D possibly corresponds to TRBD1 (6 bases). Looked up from germline, CDR1 is SGHRS and CDR2 is YFSETQ. The CDR3 is made up of 15 amino acids. Deletions cut 1 base from V and 2 bases from J, with 13 bases between. DNA for the CDR3: TGCGCCAGCAGCTTGACTTCGACAGGACCCTACGAGCAGTACTTC. It yields the protein CASSLTSTGPYEQYF.

The genes are TRBV28 and TRBJ2-3; D may be TRBD1 (6 bases). V gave up 4 bases and J gave up 4 bases, with 12 bases separating them. This CDR3 has 14 residues. Germline V gene data show CDR1 as MDHEN and CDR2 as SYDVKM. CDR3 sequence: CASSSPGGADTQYF. CDR3 bases: TGTGCCAGCAGTTCCCCTGGGGGCGCAGATACGCAGTATTTT.

The chain recombines TRBV29-1 with TRBJ1-1; 9 nucleotides align to TRBD1. The CDR3 is 14 residues long. J was trimmed by 5 bases and V by 7 bases; bases with no gene match: 11. Germline V CDR1 and CDR2: SQVTM, ANQGSEA. In DNA form, the CDR3 reads TGCAGCGACCCAGACAGGGGGACTTGGACTGAAGCTTTCTTT. Its translation: CSDPDRGTWTEAFF.

The CDR3: CASSLLTTGTGRVGYTF. The CDR3 nucleotides are TGCGCCAGCAGCTTGCTTACGACCGGGACAGGGAGAGTTGGCTACACCTTC. The chain couples TRBV5-1 to TRBJ1-2; TRBD1 matches 9 bases. The length of the CDR3 is 17 residues. CDR1 is SGHRS and CDR2 is YFSETQ in the germline V gene. The junction had 14 bases not matched to a gene; V was cut back by 1 base and J by 7 bases.

The table lists this clone with a few counts. The chain uses TRBV24-1 and TRBJ2-1, with D perhaps matching TRBD2 (5 bases). Trimming took 0 bases from V and 15 from J, leaving 14 bases between them. The CDR3 is 13 residues long. CDR1 and CDR2 (germline): KGHDR, SFDVKD. The chain's CDR3 is CATSDLQWGGRFF. In nucleotides, the CDR3 is TGTGCCACCAGTGATTTGCAGTGGGGTGGGAGGTTCTTC.

The gene calls are TRBV30 and TRBJ1-2; 7 nucleotides match TRBD1. The CDR3 extends over 12 amino acids. The trim removed 5 bases at V and 8 bases at J, leaving 8 bases unmatched. Germline-derived CDR1 and CDR2 are GTSNPN and SVGIG (reference sequence). CDR3 sequence (DNA): TGTGCCTGGGCGACAGGGAACGAGGGCTACACCTTC. This codes for CAWATGNEGYTF.

This clone was seen once. In DNA, the CDR3 is TGCGCCAGCAGCCAAGCCCCAGGGGGAGCGAACACCGGGGAGCTGTTTTTT. It is translated as CASSQAPGGANTGELFF. This chain uses TRBV4-1 with TRBJ2-2; 7 bases line up with TRBD1. Germline V lookup: CDR1 MGHRA, CDR2 YSYEKL. Trimming at V came to 1 base and at J to 0 bases, leaving 5 bases not matched to a gene. The CDR3 spans 17 residues.

This chain links TRBV6-6 with TRBJ1-2, with 7 nucleotides matching TRBD1. Germline V CDR1 and CDR2: MNHNY, SVGAGI (reference sequence). The CDR3 totals 16 residues. The V gene end was trimmed by 4 bases and the J gene end by 0 bases; junction bases not matched to a gene: 8. The CDR3: CASSSGQDLANYGYTF. CDR3 DNA: TGTGCCAGCAGTTCCGGACAGGATCTAGCTAACTATGGCTACACCTTC.

The chain employs TRBV7-9 and TRBJ1-2; tentatively, D is TRBD1 (5 bases). Trimming took off 5 bases at V and 2 bases at J, with 12 bases between the two ends. Per germline, CDR1 SEHNR and CDR2 FQNEAQ (reference sequence). This CDR3 is built from 14 residues. The CDR3 nucleotides read TGTGCCAGCAGCCTCGCAGGGCACAACTATGGCTACACCTTC. Translating gives CASSLAGHNYGYTF.

J is TRBJ1-2 and V is TRBV6-1; 8 nucleotides line up with TRBD1. The CDR3 runs 16 residues. Germline assignment: CDR1 MNHNS and CDR2 SASEGT. V lost 4 bases to trimming and J lost 7 bases; unmatched junction nucleotides: 14. The CDR3 DNA is TGTGCCAGCAGTGCCGAATCTCCAGGGGGCTCGGGTGGCTACACCTTC. Its protein product is CASSAESPGGSGGYTF.

This clone showed up just once. The chain links TRBV6-2 or TRBV6-3 to TRBJ2-7; 9 bases match TRBD2. The CDR3 is made up of 16 amino acids. Germline CDR1 reads MNHEY; CDR2 reads SVGEGT. The V and J ends lost 2 bases and 6 bases, in that order; junction bases with no gene match: 11. For the CDR3, the DNA is TGTGCCAGCAGTTACGGAGGACTAGCGCTGACGAGCGAGCAGTACTTC. This encodes CASSYGGLALTSEQYF.

The CDR3 DNA is TGTGCCAGTAGTCCGACAGGGATTAGCAATCAGCCCCAGCATTTT. Its protein product is CASSPTGISNQPQHF. The chain links TRBV19 to TRBJ1-5, with TRBD1 identical over 7 bases. Germline V gene data show CDR1 as LNHDA and CDR2 as SQIVND (reference sequence). The ends lost 5 bases at V and 0 bases at J; junction bases unmatched: 4. The CDR3 has 15 amino acids. The full variable domain, its missing parts supplied by reference TRBV19 and TRBJ1-5, is DGGITQSPKYLFRKEGQNVTLSCEQNLNHDAMYWYRQDPGQGLRLIYYSQIVNDFQKGDIAEGYSVSREKKESFPLTVTSAQKNPTAFYLCASSPTGISNQPQHFGDGTRLSIL.

Written as DNA, the CDR3 is TGTGCCAGCAGCGCCACAGGGGCTAACAAAGCCACTCAGTACTTC. It translates to CASSATGANKATQYF. The chain carries TRBV7-3 and TRBJ2-4; 7 positions agree with TRBD1. The germline CDR1 and CDR2 sequences are SGHTA and FQGTGA. The CDR3 covers 15 residues. With 5 bases clipped from V and 12 bases from J, the junction kept 16 bases outside the gene matches.